The rows below give T cell receptor beta chains drawn from one sample of a study of Tregs in tolerant kidney transplant recipients. Profiled with immunoSEQ multiplex PCR; TCRdb holds only in-frame clones, not every one. The repertoire consists of under 50,000 clones, with about 90% occurring once and the leading ten covering around 0.7%. Sequences were obtained from Tregs from blood. These receptors originate from a human donor in good health. The CDR3 runs from the conserved cysteine through the conserved F or W. The D gene is left open where the match is weak. The size field is filled for only some rows; it gives once, few, many or a size class.

J gene | V gene | D gene | clone size | CDR3 protein | CDR3 DNA
TRBJ1-2 | TRBV29-1 | TRBD1 | . | CSVDWGPDRGRNYGYTF | TGCAGCGTTGACTGGGGCCCGGACAGGGGGAGGAACTATGGCTACACCTTC
TRBJ2-5 | TRBV5-1 | . | . | CASSQGSETQYF | TGCGCCAGCAGCCAGGGGTCAGAGACCCAGTACTTC
TRBJ2-7 | TRBV19 | . | . | CASSPGATYGQYF | TGTGCCAGTAGCCCGGGCGCCACCTACGGGCAGTACTTC
TRBJ2-1 | TRBV11-2 | TRBD2 | . | CASSSSGSYNEQFF | TGTGCCAGCAGCTCTAGCGGGAGCTACAATGAGCAGTTCTTC
TRBJ2-7 | TRBV15 | . | . | CATSRELRRTYEQYF | TGTGCCACCAGCAGAGAATTGAGGAGAACCTACGAGCAGTACTTC
TRBJ1-1 | TRBV5-1 | . | . | CASSFGWVRTEAFF | TGCGCCAGCAGCTTCGGTTGGGTCCGCACTGAAGCTTTCTTT
TRBJ2-2 | TRBV30 | . | . | CAWGRGPHTGELFF | TGTGCCTGGGGGAGGGGGCCACACACCGGGGAGCTGTTTTTT
TRBJ1-2 | TRBV7-9 | TRBD1 | . | CASSPQGAWGYTF | TGTGCCAGCAGCCCTCAGGGGGCTTGGGGCTACACCTTC
TRBJ2-1 | TRBV11-2 | . | . | CASSSTSNYNEQFF | TGTGCCAGCAGCTCGACTAGTAACTACAATGAGCAGTTCTTC
TRBJ1-3 | TRBV5-5 | . | . | CASSLSGSSGNTIYF | TGTGCCAGCAGCTTGTCGGGAAGCTCTGGAAACACCATATATTTT
TRBJ2-1 | TRBV15 | . | once | CATSRDKWGEQFF | TGTGCCACCAGCAGAGACAAATGGGGTGAGCAGTTCTTC
TRBJ2-7 | TRBV5-6 | . | . | CASSRGSPYEQYF | TGTGCCAGCAGTAGGGGATCCCCCTACGAGCAGTACTTC
TRBJ2-7 | TRBV7-9 | TRBD2 | . | CAISIGGAGNEQYF | TGTGCCATTTCAATCGGGGGGGCCGGGAACGAGCAGTACTTC
TRBJ2-1 | TRBV6-4 | . | . | CASSGGGADNEQFF | TGTGCCAGCAGTGGGGGGGGCGCCGATAATGAGCAGTTCTTC
TRBJ1-1 | TRBV7-9 | . | . | CASSLWGALMNTEAFF | TGTGCCAGCAGCTTATGGGGCGCTCTGATGAACACTGAAGCTTTCTTT
TRBJ2-2 | TRBV10-1 | . | . | CASSAGPGGELFF | TGCGCCAGCAGTGCCGGACCCGGCGGGGAGCTGTTTTTT
TRBJ2-7 | TRBV5-1 | TRBD1 | . | CASSLAWDSIYEQYF | TGCGCCAGCAGCTTGGCCTGGGACAGCATCTACGAGCAGTACTTC
TRBJ2-5 | TRBV7-2 | . | . | CASSPDQIRSTQYF | TGTGCCAGCAGCCCTGACCAGATCCGATCGACCCAGTACTTC
TRBJ2-7 | TRBV19 | . | . | CASSIRRDYEQYF | TGTGCCAGTAGTATTAGGCGGGACTACGAGCAGTACTTC
TRBJ1-1 | TRBV6-1 | . | . | CASSTGAMNTEAFF | TGTGCCAGCAGCACCGGGGCTATGAACACTGAAGCTTTCTTT
TRBJ1-3 | TRBV5-1 | TRBD1 | . | CASSFTGGSYGNTIYF | TGCGCCAGCAGCTTTACAGGGGGTTCGTACGGAAACACCATATATTTT
TRBJ2-7 | TRBV19 | TRBD2 | . | CASSIDLLADYEQYF | TGTGCCAGTAGTATAGATCTACTAGCGGATTACGAGCAGTACTTC
TRBJ1-1 | TRBV19 | TRBD1 | few | CASSDTGGSEAFF | TGTGCCAGTAGTGACACAGGGGGCTCTGAAGCTTTCTTT
TRBJ1-3 | TRBV4-2 | . | . | CASSQGIPIYF | TGTGCCAGCAGCCAAGGCATCCCCATATATTTT
TRBJ1-5 | TRBV18 | . | . | CASSPVTNQPQHF | TGTGCCAGCTCACCGGTGACCAATCAGCCCCAGCATTTT
TRBJ2-2 | TRBV5-1 | . | . | CASSFYPRVLTNTGELFF | TGCGCCAGCAGCTTCTACCCTAGGGTTCTTACGAACACCGGGGAGCTGTTTTTT
TRBJ1-1 | TRBV6-1 | . | few | CASKLGRVGNTEAFF | TGTGCCAGCAAATTAGGCAGGGTAGGGAACACTGAAGCTTTCTTT
TRBJ2-7 | TRBV7-2 | . | . | CASRPTGTSSEQYF | TGTGCCAGCAGACCCACCGGGACATCTTCCGAGCAGTACTTC
TRBJ1-6 | TRBV28 | TRBD1 | . | CASRTGTGALNSPLHF | TGTGCCAGCAGGACCGGGACAGGGGCCCTAAATTCACCCCTCCACTTT
TRBJ1-3 | TRBV18 | . | . | CASSPWQGKGNTIYF | TGTGCCAGCTCACCTTGGCAGGGAAAAGGAAACACCATATATTTT
TRBJ1-1 | TRBV7-6 | TRBD1 | . | CASSSGQGEAFF | TGTGCCAGCAGCTCCGGACAGGGTGAAGCTTTCTTT
TRBJ2-2 | TRBV14 | TRBD1 | once | CASRVTGGTGELFF | TGTGCCAGCAGGGTGACAGGGGGCACCGGGGAGCTGTTTTTT
TRBJ2-5 | TRBV19 | TRBD1 | . | CASSKTGQRRIETQYF | TGTGCCAGTAGTAAAACGGGACAGAGGAGGATAGAGACCCAGTACTTC
TRBJ2-2 | TRBV4-1 | TRBD1 | . | CASSRQGASLNTGELFF | TGCGCCAGCAGCCGTCAGGGGGCCTCCCTGAACACCGGGGAGCTGTTTTTT
TRBJ1-2 | TRBV11-2 | . | . | CASSFASHGRGYTF | TGTGCCAGCAGCTTCGCGAGTCACGGGAGAGGCTACACCTTC
TRBJ2-6 | TRBV27 | TRBD1 | . | CASSFLGQGFSGANVLTF | TGTGCCAGCAGTTTTTTGGGACAGGGGTTTTCTGGGGCCAACGTCCTGACTTTC
TRBJ2-7 | TRBV2 | . | . | CASSNSGYEQYF | TGTGCCAGCAGTAACTCAGGCTACGAGCAGTACTTC
TRBJ1-2 | TRBV21-1 | . | . | CASSGTHGGYTF | TGTGCCAGCAGCGGGACCCACGGGGGCTACACCTTC
TRBJ2-5 | TRBV5-4 | . | . | CASSLKGGATGTQYF | TGTGCCAGCAGCTTGAAGGGGGGCGCAACAGGGACCCAGTACTTC
TRBJ2-3 | TRBV4-2 | TRBD2 | . | CASSQDGLAGGDTQYF | TGTGCCAGCAGCCAAGATGGGCTAGCGGGAGGAGATACGCAGTATTTT